This entry lists 23 T cell receptor beta chains sequenced from one sample in a study of PD-L1 blockade in urothelial cancer. TCRdb keeps only in-frame clones here, not all; method: immunoSEQ multiplex PCR. The profile shows 23,000 or so clones, about four fifths of them singletons. The time point: peripheral blood 6 weeks after treatment start. Sequencing was performed on PBMCs, taken around atezolizumab (anti-PD-L1) treatment. Receptors originate from an older man with urothelial cancer.

V is TRBV7-9 and J is TRBJ1-4; D is unresolved. Germline CDR1 reads SEHNR; CDR2 reads FQNEAQ (reference sequence). Deletions cut 4 bases from V and 5 bases from J, with 14 bases between. CDR3 size: 15 residues. The CDR3 DNA sequence: TGTGCCAGCAGCTACCGGGAAGGGCCGAATGAAAAACTGTTTTTT. Its translation: CASSYREGPNEKLFF. Using reference TRBV7-9 and TRBJ1-4 for the parts outside the CDR3, the full variable domain is DTGVSQNPRHKITKRGQNVTFRCDPISEHNRLYWYRQTLGQGPEFLTYFQNEAQLEKSRLLSDRFSAERPKGSFSTLEIQRTEQGDSAMYLCASSYREGPNEKLFFGSGTQLSVL.

The chain couples TRBV7-2 to TRBJ2-3, with 11 bases matching TRBD2. The CDR3 totals 16 residues. The junction had 8 bases not matched to a gene; V was cut back by 4 bases and J by 5 bases. Germline CDR1 and CDR2: SGHTA and FQGNSA. CDR3: CASSSLSGRAGDTQYF. CDR3 DNA sequence: TGTGCCAGCAGCTCGCTTAGCGGGAGGGCCGGAGATACGCAGTATTTT.

The chain combines TRBV27 with TRBJ1-2, with TRBD1 identical over 7 bases. CDR3 size: 17 residues. Per germline, CDR1 MNHEY and CDR2 SMNVEV (reference sequence). V shed 8 bases, J shed 6 bases, and the junction held 21 bases outside the gene matches. The CDR3 sequence is CASVLISWGTALNGYTF. For the CDR3, the DNA is TGTGCCAGCGTACTAATCAGCTGGGGGACAGCTCTTAATGGCTACACCTTC.

The gene calls are TRBV5-4 and TRBJ2-4; possible D gene TRBD1, 5 bases. Trimming removed 2 bases from V and 8 bases from J, with 11 bases in between. The CDR3 loop spans 13 amino acids. In germline, CDR1 is SGHNT, CDR2 YYREEE (reference sequence). The CDR3 is CASSFGQGDIQYF. The CDR3 DNA follows: TGTGCCAGCAGCTTCGGTCAGGGCGACATTCAGTACTTC.

In this sample, this clone turned up once. The gene calls are TRBV7-2 and TRBJ2-5; D may be TRBD2 (5 bases). Germline V CDR1 and CDR2: SGHTA, FQGNSA. This CDR3 has 13 residues. V was trimmed by 4 bases and J by 5 bases, leaving 11 bases between them. DNA for the CDR3: TGTGCCAGCAGCTCTAACACTAGGGAGACCCAGTACTTC. It codes for CASSSNTRETQYF.

The chain joins TRBV9 to TRBJ2-7; 11 positions match TRBD1. J gave up 4 bases and V 0 bases, and 0 bases lay outside the gene matches. Germline-derived CDR1 and CDR2 are SGDLS and YYNGEE. There are 14 residues in the CDR3. CDR3 sequence reads: CASSVGDRGYEQYF. The CDR3 bases are TGTGCCAGCAGCGTAGGGGACAGGGGGTACGAGCAGTACTTC.

The CDR3 nucleotides read TGTGCCAGCAGTGCAGGGCCCAGCAAGCAGTACTTC. Translated, it gives CASSAGPSKQYF. The rearrangement links TRBV6-1 to TRBJ2-7, with D possibly being TRBD1 (5 bases). The CDR3 covers 12 residues. V gave up 4 bases and J gave up 8 bases, with 12 bases separating them. Germline loops: CDR1 MNHNS, CDR2 SASEGT.

This clone is a singleton in its sample. The rearrangement uses TRBV19 and TRBJ1-1, with no clear D. Germline loops: CDR1 LNHDA, CDR2 SQIVND (reference sequence). V was shortened by 5 bases and J by 1 base, with 14 bases between the two germline ends. The CDR3 extends over 15 amino acids. The CDR3 DNA reads as TGTGCCAGTAGTCCAAACCTCGGTACGAACACTGAAGCTTTCTTT. This sequence encodes CASSPNLGTNTEAFF.

The V and J genes are TRBV4-1 and TRBJ1-2; TRBD1 matches at 9 bases. Losses at the gene ends were 0 bases for V and 0 bases for J; bases not matched to a gene: 11. CDR1 and CDR2 from the germline V gene are MGHRA and YSYEKL. The CDR3 totals 19 residues. CDR3 protein: CASSQDQWTGETSNYGYTF. CDR3 coding DNA: TGCGCCAGCAGCCAAGATCAATGGACAGGGGAGACGTCTAACTATGGCTACACCTTC.

The rearrangement uses TRBV13 and TRBJ2-7; 15 nucleotides line up with TRBD2. This CDR3 spans 16 amino acids. Germline loops: CDR1 PRHDT, CDR2 FYEKMQ (reference sequence). The J segment lost 3 bases and the V segment lost 5 bases, leaving 5 bases of the junction unmatched. The CDR3 protein is CASSNGTSGRNYEQYF. Here the CDR3 DNA reads TGTGCCAGCAGCAACGGGACTAGCGGGAGGAACTACGAGCAGTACTTC.

The chain uses TRBV27 and TRBJ2-1, with 7 bases that match TRBD2. The CDR3 runs to 16 residues. CDR1 is MNHEY, CDR2 SMNVEV, per germline (reference sequence). V lost 2 bases and J lost 5; bases outside the gene matches: 9. The CDR3 sequence: CASSLVAGVFDNEQFF. The CDR3 DNA reads TGTGCCAGCAGTTTAGTCGCGGGAGTTTTCGACAATGAGCAGTTCTTC.

This chain uses TRBV25-1 with TRBJ1-1, with unresolved D. Trimming took 8 bases from V and 1 from J, leaving 11 bases between them. The germline V gene encodes CDR1 MGHDK and CDR2 SYGVNS. The CDR3 runs to 13 residues. The CDR3, as DNA: TGTGCCAGCCGATTATACAGGAACACTGAAGCTTTCTTT. Translating gives CASRLYRNTEAFF.

The chain combines TRBV30 with TRBJ1-2; weak D call: TRBD1 (5 bases). This CDR3 has 13 amino acids. Deletions cut 7 bases from V and 5 bases from J, with 17 bases between. CDR1 is GTSNPN and CDR2 is SVGIG in the germline V gene (reference sequence). DNA for the CDR3: TGTGCCTACAGCCAAAACCGGGGGTATGGCTACACCTTC. It encodes CAYSQNRGYGYTF.

The rearrangement uses TRBV19 and TRBJ1-2; tentative D call: TRBD1 (6 bases). Per germline, CDR1 LNHDA and CDR2 SQIVND (reference sequence). The V gene lost 1 base and the J gene lost 1 base, with 16 bases spanning the gap. The CDR3 consists of 17 residues. CDR3: CASSIAAAGAINYGYTF. CDR3 nucleotides: TGTGCCAGTAGTATAGCGGCCGCAGGGGCAATTAACTATGGCTACACCTTC.

The chain couples TRBV11-2 to TRBJ2-3, with D possibly TRBD2 on 6 matching bases. The CDR3 spans 17 residues. Trimming left V 1 base short and J 4 bases short, with 18 bases between. Germline values: CDR1 SGHAT, CDR2 FQNNGV. CDR3 coding DNA: TGTGCCAGCAGCTTAGGGGGCGGGGTAGCCTCGGCAGATACGCAGTATTTT. As protein: CASSLGGGVASADTQYF. The complete variable domain, with remaining parts taken from reference TRBV11-2 and TRBJ2-3, reads EAGVAQSPRYKIIEKRQSVAFWCNPISGHATLYWYQQILGQGPKLLIQFQNNGVVDDSQLPKDRFSAERLKGVDSTLKIQPAKLEDSAVYLCASSLGGGVASADTQYFGPGTRLTVL.

CDR3 sequence: CASSLAYTGELFF. CDR3 coding DNA: TGCGCCAGCAGCTTGGCCTACACCGGGGAGCTGTTTTTT. The chain employs TRBV5-1 and TRBJ2-2; no firm D call. Per germline, CDR1 SGHRS and CDR2 YFSETQ. Between the trimmed V and J ends, which lost 0 bases and 3 bases, there was a span of 3 bases. The CDR3 is 13 residues long.

This sequence joins TRBV7-3 and TRBJ2-1; 9 positions match TRBD2. The CDR3 is made up of 15 amino acids. Germline values: CDR1 SGHTA, CDR2 FQGTGA. V lost 5 bases and J lost 0; bases outside the gene matches: 2. The CDR3 loop is CASSLSGSSYNEQFF. CDR3 sequence (DNA): TGTGCCAGCAGCCTTAGCGGGAGCTCCTACAATGAGCAGTTCTTC.

The chain couples TRBV27 to TRBJ2-1; D perhaps matches TRBD2 (6 bases). Germline V gives CDR1 MNHEY, CDR2 SMNVEV (reference sequence). The CDR3 has 19 residues. Trimming pared 6 bases from V and 3 bases from J, leaving 27 bases between. CDR3 bases: TGTGCCAGCAGGCTGGGACTTCAAGGCCCAGGGCGAAACTACAATGAGCAGTTCTTC. Protein product: CASRLGLQGPGRNYNEQFF.

J is TRBJ1-1 and V is TRBV5-6, with TRBD1 matching 10 bases. V shed 0 bases and J 6 bases; nucleotides not matched to a gene: 8. Germline CDR1 SGHDT, CDR2 YYEEEE. There are 16 residues in the CDR3. The CDR3 DNA reads TGTGCCAGCAGCTTGGGACAGGGGGCCCTTTCCGCTGAAGCTTTCTTT. Its protein is CASSLGQGALSAEAFF.

This rearrangement joins TRBV7-2 to TRBJ2-1; 7 bases agree with TRBD1. The V segment lost 5 bases and the J segment 7 bases; nucleotides outside the gene matches: 11. Germline lookup yields CDR1 SGHTA and CDR2 FQGNSA. This CDR3 has 15 amino acids. This CDR3 reads CASSKEGARLNEQFF. The DNA for the CDR3 is TGTGCCAGCAGCAAAGAGGGGGCGCGGTTAAATGAGCAGTTCTTC.

V gene TRBV4-3 combines with J gene TRBJ1-3; tentatively, D is TRBD1 (6 bases). Germline V gene lookup returns CDR1 LGHNA and CDR2 YSLEER. Trimming cost V 4 bases and J 1 base, with 14 bases left between them. The length of the CDR3 is 16 residues. The CDR3 DNA sequence: TGCGCCAGCAGCCTAGGCAGGGGAAGGTCTGGAAACACCATATATTTT. Translation gives CASSLGRGRSGNTIYF.

CDR3 in amino acids: CSVEDGTGRGRYF. The CDR3 DNA follows: TGCAGCGTTGAAGACGGGACAGGGCGGGGCCGGTACTTC. The gene calls are TRBV29-1 and TRBJ2-7; TRBD1 matches 9 bases. The CDR3 extends over 13 amino acids. Trimming removed 0 bases from V and 12 bases from J; junction bases left unmatched: 9. Germline lookup yields CDR1 SQVTM and CDR2 ANQGSEA.

The chain has TRBV7-2 and TRBJ1-4, with D possibly TRBD1 on 6 matching bases. The CDR3 is made up of 15 amino acids. Germline assignment: CDR1 SGHTA and CDR2 FQGNSA. The V end was cut by 5 bases, the J end by 4 bases, with 14 bases between. The CDR3 DNA follows: TGTGCCAGCAGCGCCAGACAGGCATATAATGAAAAACTGTTTTTT. Translated, it gives CASSARQAYNEKLFF.